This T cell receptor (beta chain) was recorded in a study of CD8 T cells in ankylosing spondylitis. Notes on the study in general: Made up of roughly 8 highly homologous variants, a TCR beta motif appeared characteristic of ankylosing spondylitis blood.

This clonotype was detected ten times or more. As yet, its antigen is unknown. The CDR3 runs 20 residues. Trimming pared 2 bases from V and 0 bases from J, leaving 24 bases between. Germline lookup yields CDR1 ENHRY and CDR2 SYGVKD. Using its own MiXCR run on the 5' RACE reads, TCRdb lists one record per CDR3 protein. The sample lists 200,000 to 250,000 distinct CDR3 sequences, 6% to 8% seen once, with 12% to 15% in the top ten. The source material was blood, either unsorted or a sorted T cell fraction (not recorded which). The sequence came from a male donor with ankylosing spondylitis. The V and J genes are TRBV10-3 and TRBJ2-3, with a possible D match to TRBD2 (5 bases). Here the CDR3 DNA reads TGTGCCATCAGTGAGCCAATCCGGACTCACCGGACCCCTAGCACAGATACGCAGTATTTT. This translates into CAISEPIRTHRTPSTDTQYF.